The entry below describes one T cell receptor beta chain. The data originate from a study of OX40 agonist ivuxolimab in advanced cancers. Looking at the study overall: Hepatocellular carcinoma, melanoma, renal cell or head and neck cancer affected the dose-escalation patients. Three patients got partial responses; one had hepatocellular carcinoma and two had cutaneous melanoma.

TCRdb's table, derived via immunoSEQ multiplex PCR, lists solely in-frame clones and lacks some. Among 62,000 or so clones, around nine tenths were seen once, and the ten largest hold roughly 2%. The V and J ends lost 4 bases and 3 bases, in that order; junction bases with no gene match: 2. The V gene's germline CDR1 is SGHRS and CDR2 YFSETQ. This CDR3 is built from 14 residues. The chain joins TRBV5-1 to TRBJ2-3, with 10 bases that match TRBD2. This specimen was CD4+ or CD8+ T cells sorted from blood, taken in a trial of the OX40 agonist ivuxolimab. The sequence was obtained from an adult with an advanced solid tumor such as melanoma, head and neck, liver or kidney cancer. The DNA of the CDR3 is TGCGCCAGCAGCGAGGGACTAGCGACAGATACGCAGTATTTT. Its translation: CASSEGLATDTQYF.